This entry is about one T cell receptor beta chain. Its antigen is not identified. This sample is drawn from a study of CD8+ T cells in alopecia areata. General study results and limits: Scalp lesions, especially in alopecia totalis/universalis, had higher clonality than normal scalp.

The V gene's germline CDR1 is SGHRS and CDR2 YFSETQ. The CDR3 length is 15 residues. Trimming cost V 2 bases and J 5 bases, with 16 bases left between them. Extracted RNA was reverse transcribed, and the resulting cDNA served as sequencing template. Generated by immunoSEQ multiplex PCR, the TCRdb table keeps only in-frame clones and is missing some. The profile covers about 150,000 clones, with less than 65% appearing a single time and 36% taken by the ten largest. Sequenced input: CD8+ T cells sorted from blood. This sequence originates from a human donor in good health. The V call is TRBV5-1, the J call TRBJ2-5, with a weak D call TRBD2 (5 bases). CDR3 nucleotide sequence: TGCGCCAGCAGCTTCGGAGGTGCACCCCGGGAGACCCAGTACTTC. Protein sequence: CASSFGGAPRETQYF.